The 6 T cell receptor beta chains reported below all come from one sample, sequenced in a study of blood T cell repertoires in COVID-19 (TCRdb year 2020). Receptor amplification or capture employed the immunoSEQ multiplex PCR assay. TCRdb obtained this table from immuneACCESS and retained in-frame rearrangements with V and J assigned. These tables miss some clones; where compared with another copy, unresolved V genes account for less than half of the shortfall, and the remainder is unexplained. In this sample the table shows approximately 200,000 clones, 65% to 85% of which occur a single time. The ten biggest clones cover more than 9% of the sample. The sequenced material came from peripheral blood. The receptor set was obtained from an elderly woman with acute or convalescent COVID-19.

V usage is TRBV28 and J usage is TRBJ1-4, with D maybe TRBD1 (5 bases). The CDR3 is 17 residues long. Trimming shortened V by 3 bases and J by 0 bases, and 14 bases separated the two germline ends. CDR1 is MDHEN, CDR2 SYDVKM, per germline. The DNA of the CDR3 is TGTGCCAGCAGTTTTGCAGGGAAGCCTGCAACTAATGAAAAACTGTTTTTT. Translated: CASSFAGKPATNEKLFF.

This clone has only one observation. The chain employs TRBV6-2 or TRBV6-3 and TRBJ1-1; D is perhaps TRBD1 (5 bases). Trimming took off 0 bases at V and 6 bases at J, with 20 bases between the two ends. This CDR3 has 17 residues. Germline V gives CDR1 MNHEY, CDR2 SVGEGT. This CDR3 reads CASSYSIAPGRGAEAFF. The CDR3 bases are TGTGCCAGCAGTTACTCGATAGCTCCTGGCCGGGGGGCTGAAGCTTTCTTT.

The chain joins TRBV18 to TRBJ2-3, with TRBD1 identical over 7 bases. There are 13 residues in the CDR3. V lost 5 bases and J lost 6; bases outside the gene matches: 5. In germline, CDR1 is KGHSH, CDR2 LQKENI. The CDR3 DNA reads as TGTGCCAGCTCAAGCAGGGGGATTGATACGCAGTATTTT. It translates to CASSSRGIDTQYF.

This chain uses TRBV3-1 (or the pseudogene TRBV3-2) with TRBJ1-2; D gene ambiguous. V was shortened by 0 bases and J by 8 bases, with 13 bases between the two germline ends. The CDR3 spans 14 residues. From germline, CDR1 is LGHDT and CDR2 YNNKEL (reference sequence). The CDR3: CASSQDAATGGYTF. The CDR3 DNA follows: TGTGCCAGCAGCCAAGATGCGGCCACGGGAGGCTACACCTTC.

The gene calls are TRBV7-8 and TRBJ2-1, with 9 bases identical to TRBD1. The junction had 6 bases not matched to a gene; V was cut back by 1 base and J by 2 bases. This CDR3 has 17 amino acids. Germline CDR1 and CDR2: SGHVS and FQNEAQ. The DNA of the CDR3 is TGTGCCAGCAGCTTAGGGTTTGGGACAGGGACCTACAATGAGCAGTTCTTC. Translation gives CASSLGFGTGTYNEQFF.

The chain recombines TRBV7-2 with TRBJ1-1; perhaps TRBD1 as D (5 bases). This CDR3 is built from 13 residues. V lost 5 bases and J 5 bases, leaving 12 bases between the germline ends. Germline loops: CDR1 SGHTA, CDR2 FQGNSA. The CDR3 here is CASSRQGWTEAFF. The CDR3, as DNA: TGTGCCAGCAGCAGGCAGGGTTGGACTGAAGCTTTCTTT.